These 20 T cell receptor beta chains were sequenced from one sample in a study of blood T cell repertoires in COVID-19. Only in-frame clones appear in the TCRdb table, and some are missing; sequencing was by immunoSEQ multiplex PCR. Seen here are tens of thousands of clones, roughly 87% observed once, and the top ten hold around 10%. The sequenced sample was peripheral blood. These receptor sequences come from a man aged 50-59 years with acute or convalescent COVID-19.

V is TRBV28 and J is TRBJ2-5, with D possibly being TRBD1 (6 bases). The germline CDR1 and CDR2 sequences are MDHEN and SYDVKM. The V end was cut by 5 bases, the J end by 3 bases, with 16 bases between. The CDR3 sequence is 15 residues long. Here the CDR3 reads CASSPLDSFKETQYF. The CDR3 DNA reads as TGTGCCAGCAGTCCGTTGGACAGTTTTAAAGAGACCCAGTACTTC.

The chain uses TRBV11-2 and TRBJ1-5; possibly TRBD1 for D (6 bases). Germline-derived CDR1 and CDR2 are SGHAT and FQNNGV. V was pared by 5 bases and J by 6 bases, with 14 bases between. CDR3 length equals 14 residues. Here the CDR3 DNA reads TGTGCCAGCAGCCCCGTTCTGACAGGTCAGCCCCAGCATTTT. Protein product: CASSPVLTGQPQHF.

The chain links TRBV7-9 to TRBJ1-5; weak D call: TRBD1 (6 bases). V was clipped by 6 bases and J by 0 bases, with 12 bases between them. Germline assignment: CDR1 SEHNR and CDR2 FQNEAQ (reference sequence). CDR3 size: 15 residues. CDR3 protein: CASSSGQYSNQPQHF. For the CDR3, the DNA is TGTGCCAGCAGTTCCGGACAGTATAGCAATCAGCCCCAGCATTTT.

The chain links TRBV9 to TRBJ1-1, with D perhaps TRBD1 (5 bases). V gave up 1 base and J gave up 7 bases, with 11 bases separating them. The CDR3 covers 13 residues. CDR1 is SGDLS, CDR2 YYNGEE, per germline. The CDR3 region is CASSVRWTSEAFF. The DNA of the CDR3 is TGTGCCAGCAGCGTACGGTGGACAAGTGAAGCTTTCTTT. The full variable domain, with the rest looked up from reference TRBV9 and TRBJ1-1, is DSGVTQTPKHLITATGQRVTLRCSPRSGDLSVYWYQQSLDQGLQFLIQYYNGEERAKGNILERFSAQQFPDLHSELNLSSLELGDSALYFCASSVRWTSEAFFGQGTRLTVV.

The chain carries TRBV6-5 and TRBJ2-1; the D gene is possibly TRBD1 (5 bases). The CDR3 has 16 amino acids. CDR1 is MNHEY and CDR2 is SVGAGI in the germline V gene. Trimming took 0 bases from V and 8 from J, leaving 17 bases between them. CDR3 in amino acids: CASSYSPPPGNHEQFF. CDR3 in DNA: TGTGCCAGCAGTTACTCCCCTCCGCCAGGGAACCATGAGCAGTTCTTC.

This chain uses TRBV4-3 with TRBJ2-1; D is perhaps TRBD1 (6 bases). Germline CDR1 LGHNA, CDR2 YSLEER. This CDR3 comprises 16 residues. V was clipped by 0 bases and J by 7 bases, with 16 bases between them. The CDR3 DNA sequence: TGCGCCAGCAGCCAAGACCAGGGGCCAGCTGGAAATGAGCAGTTCTTC. This encodes CASSQDQGPAGNEQFF.

The chain couples TRBV5-1 to TRBJ1-6; 8 positions match TRBD1. Trimming cost V 3 bases and J 5 bases; bases outside gene matches: 7. CDR1 is SGHRS, CDR2 YFSETQ, per germline. The CDR3 contains 16 residues. CDR3 in amino acids: CASSSNGQGNNSPLHF. CDR3 coding DNA: TGCGCCAGCAGCTCGAACGGACAGGGTAATAATTCACCCCTCCACTTT.

The V and J genes are TRBV4-1 and TRBJ1-2, with D tentatively TRBD1 (5 bases). V lost 1 base and J lost 8, with 17 bases in between. The CDR3 length is 15 residues. Germline values: CDR1 MGHRA, CDR2 YSYEKL. The CDR3 protein is CASSQVGTREGGYTF. CDR3 nucleotides: TGCGCCAGCAGCCAAGTAGGGACCCGGGAGGGAGGCTACACCTTC.

The chain joins TRBV29-1 to TRBJ1-5, with a weak D call TRBD1 (5 bases). V dropped 4 bases and J dropped 4 bases, with 11 bases sitting between them. Germline CDR1 and CDR2: SQVTM and ANQGSEA. The CDR3 contains 13 residues. The CDR3 sequence: CSVAAGLNQPQHF. The CDR3 nucleotides read TGCAGCGTTGCGGCAGGGCTTAATCAGCCCCAGCATTTT.

The chain carries TRBV1 and TRBJ1-6; TRBD1 reflects the table's D call only, with no check against the DNA. TRBV1 is a documented pseudogene. There are 17 residues in the CDR3. The DNA for the CDR3 is TGCACCAGCAGCCAATACTCAGGGACAGTGCATAATTCACCCCTCCACTTT. It is translated as CTSSQYSGTVHNSPLHF.

The CDR3 coding sequence is TGTGCCAGCTCACCCGGACAGGGTCAAGAAAGGAACGAGCAGTACTTC. As protein: CASSPGQGQERNEQYF. V and J are TRBV18 and TRBJ2-7; 8 nucleotides align to TRBD1. V shed 3 bases, J shed 5 bases, and the junction held 12 bases outside the gene matches. The CDR3 loop spans 16 amino acids. CDR1 is KGHSH, CDR2 LQKENI, per germline.

The chain is built from TRBV30 and TRBJ1-5; D perhaps matches TRBD1 (5 bases). The CDR3 covers 14 residues. V dropped 3 bases and J dropped 1 base, with 10 bases sitting between them. Germline V gene lookup returns CDR1 GTSNPN and CDR2 SVGIG (reference sequence). CDR3 sequence: CAWRTPGSNQPQHF. CDR3 in DNA: TGTGCCTGGAGAACCCCAGGGAGCAATCAGCCCCAGCATTTT.

The chain links TRBV25-1 to TRBJ1-4; 9 bases fit TRBD1. The germline V gene encodes CDR1 MGHDK and CDR2 SYGVNS. The V and J ends lost 3 bases and 4 bases, in that order; junction bases with no gene match: 3. The CDR3 is 15 residues long. DNA for the CDR3: TGTGCCAGCAGTGAGCCGACAGGGGGTAATGAAAAACTGTTTTTT. Protein product: CASSEPTGGNEKLFF.

In this sample, this clone turned up once. The CDR3 reads CASSEATAYEQYF. The CDR3 DNA reads as TGTGCCAGCAGTGAAGCAACAGCCTACGAGCAGTACTTC. The chain couples TRBV6-1 to TRBJ2-7; D not certain. V lost 0 bases and J lost 2, with 5 bases in between. CDR3 length: 13 residues. Germline V gene sequence: CDR1 MNHNS, CDR2 SASEGT.

V usage is TRBV5-4 and J usage is TRBJ1-4; D is unresolved. V was shortened by 0 bases and J by 8 bases, with 5 bases between the two germline ends. The CDR3 consists of 12 residues. The germline CDR1 and CDR2 sequences are SGHNT and YYREEE (reference sequence). The CDR3 nucleotides are TGTGCCAGCAGCTTGGCTGGCGAAAAACTGTTTTTT. As protein: CASSLAGEKLFF.

The V and J genes are TRBV5-1 and TRBJ1-2, with D tentatively TRBD1 (6 bases). The germline CDR1 and CDR2 sequences are SGHRS and YFSETQ. The CDR3 is 15 residues long. Trimming shortened V by 1 base and J by 2 bases, and 12 bases separated the two germline ends. Written as DNA, the CDR3 is TGCGCCAGCAGCTTGCCCCTGAGGGGGAACTATGGCTACACCTTC. Amino acids: CASSLPLRGNYGYTF.

V gene TRBV12-5 combines with J gene TRBJ1-1; maybe TRBD1 (5 bases). The CDR3 extends over 15 amino acids. V was trimmed by 0 bases and J by 4 bases, leaving 12 bases between them. From germline, CDR1 is LGHNT and CDR2 FRNRAP. CDR3 loop: CASGLVRQGITEAFF. The DNA for the CDR3 is TGTGCTAGTGGTTTGGTTAGGCAGGGTATCACTGAAGCTTTCTTT.

Written as DNA, the CDR3 is TGTGCCAGCAGTTTCTCGTCCGAAAAACTGTTTTTT. It yields the protein CASSFSSEKLFF. J is TRBJ1-4 and V is TRBV12-3 or TRBV12-4; the D is unclear. V was clipped by 3 bases and J by 8 bases, with 7 bases between them. The CDR3 runs 12 residues.

V is TRBV18 and J is TRBJ1-1; the D gene is possibly TRBD1 (5 bases). The CDR3 loop spans 17 amino acids. The germline V gene encodes CDR1 KGHSH and CDR2 LQKENI. Trimming removed 2 bases at V and 4 bases at J, with 20 bases between. Written as DNA, the CDR3 is TGTGCCAGCTCACCAAGGGGCCCCATCAGGGACTCCACTGAAGCTTTCTTT. The encoded protein is CASSPRGPIRDSTEAFF.

The V gene is TRBV5-1, the J gene TRBJ1-4; no clear D gene. The CDR3 extends over 15 amino acids. Germline CDR1 is SGHRS and CDR2 is YFSETQ. V gave up 0 bases and J gave up 0 bases, with 6 bases separating them. CDR3 coding DNA: TGCGCCAGCAGCTTGGACACAGCAACTAATGAAAAACTGTTTTTT. Translating it yields CASSLDTATNEKLFF.